The 30 T cell receptor beta chains listed next were all sequenced from one sample in a study of blood T cell repertoires in COVID-19 (dated by TCRdb to 2018 to 2020). The method behind the library was the immunoSEQ multiplex PCR assay. The table was pulled from immuneACCESS by TCRdb, which kept in-frame rearrangements only. Such tables lose some clones; where checked, under half of the loss comes from unresolved V genes, and the rest has no known cause. This sample comprises approximately 220,000 clones, about 87% of them detected only once. Around 2.7% of the sample is taken by the ten largest. Source material: PBMCs or T cells enriched from blood (not recorded which). These receptors all come from a woman aged 25 to 39 who had recovered from COVID-19.

This clone appeared a single time. The rearrangement joins TRBV6-1 to TRBJ1-4; D is unresolved. With 2 bases removed from V and 5 bases from J, the gap between germline ends came to 6 bases. CDR1 is MNHNS, CDR2 SASEGT, per germline. The CDR3 consists of 13 residues. The DNA for the CDR3 is TGTGCCAGCAGTGAACTAAACAATGAAAAACTGTTTTTT. Residues: CASSELNNEKLFF.

This chain joins TRBV5-6 and TRBJ2-1; 8 positions match TRBD2. This CDR3 spans 15 amino acids. V shed 2 bases and J 2 bases; nucleotides not matched to a gene: 3. Germline-derived CDR1 and CDR2 are SGHDT and YYEEEE. The CDR3 sequence: CASSFPLAAYNEQFF. CDR3 sequence (DNA): TGTGCCAGCAGCTTCCCACTAGCGGCCTACAATGAGCAGTTCTTC.

The chain carries TRBV7-8 and TRBJ1-4; possibly TRBD1 for D (6 bases). V lost 4 bases and J 5 bases, leaving 11 bases between the germline ends. CDR1 is SGHVS, CDR2 FQNEAQ, per germline. The CDR3 has 14 amino acids. As DNA, the CDR3 is TGTGCCAGCAGCTCCCGGGACATCAATGAAAAACTGTTTTTT. Its protein product is CASSSRDINEKLFF.

The V gene is TRBV14, the J gene TRBJ2-6; 10 bases agree with TRBD2. Trimming cost V 1 base and J 4 bases; bases outside gene matches: 7. The CDR3 runs 18 residues. Germline CDR1 is SGHDN and CDR2 is FVKESK. CDR3 nucleotide sequence: TGTGCCAGCAGCCAAGGTCGACTAGCGGGTACCGGGGCCAACGTCCTGACTTTC. Protein: CASSQGRLAGTGANVLTF.

The chain links TRBV7-8 to TRBJ1-4, with TRBD1 matching 7 bases. V dropped 5 bases and J dropped 8; count of bases not matched to a gene: 8. Germline-derived CDR1 and CDR2 are SGHVS and FQNEAQ. CDR3 length: 14 residues. The DNA for the CDR3 is TGTGCCAGCAGCCAAGGGACAGTTGACGAAAAACTGTTTTTT. Its protein is CASSQGTVDEKLFF.

The V call is TRBV5-8, the J call TRBJ1-2; 9 nucleotides agree with TRBD1. This CDR3 contains 15 residues. The germline gives CDR1 SGHTS, CDR2 YDEGEE. V gave up 1 base and J gave up 7 bases; unmatched junction bases: 8. The CDR3 DNA reads TGTGCCAGCAGCTTGAGGGACAGGGAAATGGCTGGCTACACCTTC. This encodes CASSLRDREMAGYTF.

The chain joins TRBV12-3 or TRBV12-4 to TRBJ1-5, with 7 bases matching TRBD1. There are 12 residues in the CDR3. The trim removed 6 bases at V and 6 bases at J, leaving 2 bases unmatched. The CDR3 nucleotides read TGTGCCAGCAGGGGACAGTCTCAGCCCCAGCATTTT. Its translation is CASRGQSQPQHF.

The rearrangement joins TRBV19 to TRBJ2-1, with D perhaps matching TRBD1 (5 bases). Germline CDR1 is LNHDA and CDR2 is SQIVND (reference sequence). The V gene lost 0 bases and the J gene lost 6 bases, with 9 bases spanning the gap. The CDR3 consists of 14 residues. CDR3 DNA: TGTGCCAGTAGTATAGATAGAGACAGCAATGAGCAGTTCTTC. Its protein product is CASSIDRDSNEQFF.

This chain uses TRBV15 with TRBJ2-1, with 8 nucleotides matching TRBD2. CDR1 is LNHNV and CDR2 is YYDKDF in the germline V gene (reference sequence). This CDR3 comprises 17 residues. Losses at the gene ends were 3 bases for V and 4 bases for J; bases not matched to a gene: 11. This CDR3 reads CATSRFGSGGPYNEQFF. DNA for the CDR3: TGTGCCACCAGCAGGTTCGGATCGGGGGGGCCGTACAATGAGCAGTTCTTC.

The chain uses TRBV7-2 and TRBJ2-7; 10 bases are shared with TRBD1. CDR3 length: 15 residues. The germline CDR1 and CDR2 sequences are SGHTA and FQGNSA. Trimming cost V 5 bases and J 2 bases; bases outside gene matches: 6. The CDR3 DNA follows: TGTGCCAGCAGCGTGAGACAGGGGGCCCCCTACGAGCAGTACTTC. It translates to CASSVRQGAPYEQYF.

The V call is TRBV9, the J call TRBJ1-1; 11 positions match TRBD1. V was pared by 0 bases and J by 5 bases, with 3 bases of the junction left unmatched. Germline V lookup: CDR1 SGDLS, CDR2 YYNGEE. This CDR3 contains 15 residues. CDR3 coding DNA: TGTGCCAGCAGCGTAGGGACAGGGGGCTTAACTGAAGCTTTCTTT. This translates into CASSVGTGGLTEAFF.

V gene TRBV27 combines with J gene TRBJ1-5, with TRBD1 identical over 7 bases. The germline V gene encodes CDR1 MNHEY and CDR2 SMNVEV (reference sequence). This CDR3 is built from 13 residues. The V gene end was trimmed by 5 bases and the J gene end by 2 bases; junction bases not matched to a gene: 0. This CDR3 reads CASSQGGNQPQHF. In nucleotides, the CDR3 is TGTGCCAGCAGTCAGGGGGGCAATCAGCCCCAGCATTTT.

The J gene is TRBJ1-6, the V gene TRBV7-9, with D unclear. Germline V gene data show CDR1 as SEHNR and CDR2 as FQNEAQ (reference sequence). V was trimmed by 1 base and J by 7 bases, leaving 2 bases between them. There are 12 residues in the CDR3. The CDR3 coding sequence is TGTGCCAGCAGCTTAGTAAATTCACCCCTCCACTTT. Encoded protein: CASSLVNSPLHF.

V usage is TRBV2 and J usage is TRBJ2-7, with TRBD2 identical over 10 bases. This CDR3 spans 15 amino acids. CDR1 is SNHLY and CDR2 is FYNNEI in the germline V gene. Trimming took 6 bases from V and 6 from J; bases not matched to a gene: 11. CDR3 coding DNA: TGTGCCAGCAGCCCTACCCTAGCGGGGGCGGGCGAGCAGTACTTC. This sequence encodes CASSPTLAGAGEQYF.

This clone was counted a single time. This chain links TRBV15 with TRBJ1-1; maybe TRBD1 (5 bases). CDR1 is LNHNV and CDR2 is YYDKDF in the germline V gene (reference sequence). The CDR3 totals 13 residues. The V gene lost 8 bases and the J gene lost 5 bases, with 15 bases spanning the gap. The chain's CDR3 is CATALAGRTEAFF. As DNA, the CDR3 is TGTGCCACCGCCCTGGCAGGGAGGACTGAAGCTTTCTTT.

The rearrangement links TRBV25-1 to TRBJ2-5, with 8 bases fitting TRBD2. The J segment lost 5 bases and the V segment lost 3 bases, leaving 2 bases of the junction unmatched. CDR1 is MGHDK, CDR2 SYGVNS, per germline. The length of the CDR3 is 13 residues. The CDR3 spells CASSDSGVETQYF. The CDR3 coding sequence is TGTGCCAGCAGTGATAGCGGGGTGGAGACCCAGTACTTC. The full variable domain, completed using reference TRBV25-1 and TRBJ2-5, is EADIYQTPRYLVIGTGKKITLECSQTMGHDKMYWYQQDPGMELHLIHYSYGVNSTEKGDLSSESTVSRIRTEHFPLTLESARPSHTSQYLCASSDSGVETQYFGPGTRLLVL.

The chain combines TRBV6-4 with TRBJ2-2; D not certain. CDR1 is MRHNA and CDR2 is SNTAGT in the germline V gene. The V end was cut by 0 bases, the J end by 5 bases, with 16 bases between. The CDR3 runs to 17 residues. The CDR3 sequence: CASSDSLGYGGTGELFF. The CDR3 nucleotides read TGTGCCAGCAGTGACTCCCTCGGGTATGGCGGAACCGGGGAGCTGTTTTTT.

The chain recombines TRBV11-2 with TRBJ1-6; 8 nucleotides align to TRBD1. The CDR3 is 14 residues long. CDR1 SGHAT and CDR2 FQNNGV come from the germline V gene. Unmatched junction bases numbered 5, after V lost 1 base and J lost 12 bases. As DNA, the CDR3 is TGTGCCAGCAGCTTAGGTATACAGGGGGGACCCCTCCACTTT. This translates into CASSLGIQGGPLHF. The variable domain in full, completed from reference TRBV11-2 and TRBJ1-6, reads EAGVAQSPRYKIIEKRQSVAFWCNPISGHATLYWYQQILGQGPKLLIQFQNNGVVDDSQLPKDRFSAERLKGVDSTLKIQPAKLEDSAVYLCASSLGIQGGPLHFGNGTRLTVT.

J is TRBJ1-1 and V is TRBV20-1; D gene uncertain. CDR1 and CDR2 from the germline V gene are DFQATT and SNEGSKA (reference sequence). CDR3 length: 11 amino acids. The V and J ends lost 6 bases and 8 bases respectively, with 13 bases between them. The CDR3 region has the DNA TGCAGTGCCCGTACACGGGTAGAAGCTTTCTTT. Its translation is CSARTRVEAFF.

The chain combines TRBV5-5 with TRBJ2-5, with a tentative D call TRBD2 (7 bases). With 0 bases removed from V and 4 bases from J, the gap between germline ends came to 19 bases. Per the germline V gene, CDR1 is SGHKS and CDR2 is YYEKEE (reference sequence). This CDR3 has 17 amino acids. CDR3 in DNA: TGTGCCAGCAGCTTGGCCGCTGTGGGCGGGGGCCCAGAGACCCAGTACTTC. It encodes CASSLAAVGGGPETQYF.

This chain uses TRBV6-2 or TRBV6-3 with TRBJ1-5; 8 bases line up with TRBD1. J was trimmed by 2 bases and V by 4 bases; bases with no gene match: 13. Germline V lookup: CDR1 MNHEY, CDR2 SVGEGT. This CDR3 contains 18 residues. CDR3 nucleotide sequence: TGTGCCAGCAGTTCCCCGGGACAGGTGGAGATCGGCAATCAGCCCCAGCATTTT. Translation gives CASSSPGQVEIGNQPQHF.

The V gene is TRBV7-2, the J gene TRBJ1-6; D is perhaps TRBD1 (5 bases). The CDR3 contains 14 residues. Germline V gene sequence: CDR1 SGHTA, CDR2 FQGNSA. Trimming shortened V by 1 base and J by 9 bases, and 10 bases separated the two germline ends. CDR3 protein: CASSLDRRSSPLHF. CDR3 DNA sequence: TGTGCCAGCAGCTTAGACAGGCGTAGTTCACCCCTCCACTTT.

The chain has TRBV7-9 and TRBJ1-2; 8 nucleotides line up with TRBD1. Losses at the gene ends were 5 bases for V and 3 bases for J; bases not matched to a gene: 14. Germline V gene data show CDR1 as SEHNR and CDR2 as FQNEAQ (reference sequence). This CDR3 is 17 amino acids long. The CDR3 sequence: CASSQSLRTGPYYGYTF. CDR3 sequence (DNA): TGTGCCAGCAGCCAATCATTACGGACAGGGCCCTACTATGGCTACACCTTC.

This clone has a single count. The rearrangement uses TRBV12-3 or TRBV12-4 and TRBJ1-1, with D hard to call. This CDR3 is built from 13 residues. Trimming shortened V by 7 bases and J by 3 bases, and 12 bases separated the two germline ends. The CDR3 DNA sequence: TGTGCCAGCAAACTCGGTGGAGACACTGAAGCTTTCTTT. Protein: CASKLGGDTEAFF.

The V and J genes are TRBV10-3 and TRBJ2-2; 10 bases agree with TRBD1. Germline values: CDR1 ENHRY, CDR2 SYGVKD. The V gene end was trimmed by 1 base and the J gene end by 0 bases; junction bases not matched to a gene: 2. This CDR3 has 17 amino acids. The chain's CDR3 is CAISELGTGANTGELFF. The CDR3 DNA is TGTGCCATCAGTGAGTTGGGGACAGGGGCGAACACCGGGGAGCTGTTTTTT.

This rearrangement joins TRBV12-3 or TRBV12-4 to TRBJ1-2, with 7 bases matching TRBD1. V lost 5 bases, J lost 5 bases, and 5 bases stayed unmatched. This CDR3 is built from 13 residues. CDR3: CASSAGTVYGYTF. The CDR3 nucleotides read TGTGCCAGCAGTGCCGGGACAGTGTATGGCTACACCTTC.

The chain employs TRBV25-1 and TRBJ1-6; 7 nucleotides align to TRBD1. Losses at the gene ends were 2 bases for V and 10 bases for J; bases not matched to a gene: 11. The CDR3 is made up of 16 amino acids. CDR1 and CDR2 from the germline V gene are MGHDK and SYGVNS. The CDR3 loop is CASSEAGAGGRSPLHF. In DNA, the CDR3 is TGTGCCAGCAGTGAAGCGGGCGCAGGGGGAAGATCACCCCTCCACTTT.

The chain is built from TRBV4-2 and TRBJ2-7, with 9 positions matching TRBD1. The CDR3 runs 14 residues. The J segment lost 2 bases and the V segment lost 4 bases, leaving 3 bases of the junction unmatched. CDR1 LGHNA and CDR2 YNFKEQ come from the germline V gene. The CDR3 region is CASSLGQGTYEQYF. The CDR3 nucleotides read TGTGCCAGCAGCCTCGGACAGGGGACCTACGAGCAGTACTTC.

In this sample, this clone turned up once. V is TRBV4-1 and J is TRBJ2-7, with a tentative D call TRBD2 (5 bases). CDR1 is MGHRA, CDR2 YSYEKL, per germline. The CDR3 extends over 16 amino acids. Trimming cost V 1 base and J 0 bases, with 13 bases left between them. CDR3 nucleotide sequence: TGCGCCAGCAGCCAAGCGGCGGGCGCAAGCTCCTACGAGCAGTACTTC. Amino acid sequence: CASSQAAGASSYEQYF.

This clone was found once. The J gene is TRBJ2-7, the V gene TRBV4-2; the match to TRBD2 covers 8 bases. The CDR3 has 17 amino acids. V shed 3 bases and J 3 bases; nucleotides not matched to a gene: 13. CDR1 LGHNA and CDR2 YNFKEQ come from the germline V gene. The CDR3 here is CASSHGLRGTRDYEQYF. The CDR3 coding sequence is TGTGCCAGCAGCCATGGCCTGAGGGGGACTAGAGACTACGAGCAGTACTTC.